These 27 T cell receptor beta chains came from one sample sequenced in a study of neurological immune-mediated disorders. TCRdb processed the 5' RACE reads anew with MiXCR; each CDR3 protein has one entry. Of 65,000 to 90,000 distinct CDR3 sequences in the sample, about 9.4% were seen once. Specimen: PBMCs. Receptor source: a man aged 40-49 years in good health.

This clonotype was observed a handful of times. The chain combines TRBV10-2 with TRBJ2-2, with 9 bases aligning to TRBD1. CDR3 length: 14 amino acids. Unmatched junction bases numbered 7, after V lost 7 bases and J lost 7 bases. The germline CDR1 and CDR2 sequences are WSHSY and SAAADI. The CDR3: CASNGDRVYGELFF. CDR3 nucleotide sequence: TGCGCCAGCAATGGGGACAGGGTATACGGGGAGCTGTTTTTT.

The chain carries TRBV5-1 and TRBJ2-6, with a tentative D call TRBD1 (5 bases). The CDR3 spans 18 residues. Germline CDR1 reads SGHRS; CDR2 reads YFSETQ. The germline V and J ends were trimmed by 0 bases and 2 bases, with 15 bases remaining between them. CDR3 sequence: CASSLGMTGAPGANVLTF. The CDR3 DNA is TGCGCCAGCAGCTTGGGGATGACTGGGGCCCCTGGGGCCAACGTCCTGACTTTC. The full variable domain, completed using reference TRBV5-1 and TRBJ2-6, is KAGVTQTPRYLIKTRGQQVTLSCSPISGHRSVSWYQQTPGQGLQFLFEYFSETQRNKGNFPGRFSGRQFSNSRSEMNVSTLELGDSALYLCASSLGMTGAPGANVLTFGAGSRLTVL.

The chain combines TRBV6-1 with TRBJ2-2; TRBD1 matches at 7 bases. The V and J ends lost 6 bases and 0 bases, in that order; junction bases with no gene match: 7. CDR1 MNHNS and CDR2 SASEGT come from the germline V gene. There are 16 residues in the CDR3. The DNA of the CDR3 is TGTGCCAGCAGCCCTCGAGGGACAGCGAACACCGGGGAGCTGTTTTTT. It translates to CASSPRGTANTGELFF.

This clonotype was counted at least ten times. The chain couples TRBV5-8 to TRBJ2-6; D not resolved. From germline, CDR1 is SGHTS and CDR2 YDEGEE. The V end lost 1 base, the J end lost 0 bases, and 5 bases lay between the germline ends. The CDR3 length is 15 residues. CDR3 sequence: CASSLWGSGANVLTF. Written as DNA, the CDR3 is TGTGCCAGCAGCTTGTGGGGCTCTGGGGCCAACGTCCTGACTTTC.

This clonotype was detected many times. J is TRBJ2-7 and V is TRBV5-5, with D unclear. Trimming pared 0 bases from V and 4 bases from J, leaving 11 bases between. Germline CDR1 reads SGHKS; CDR2 reads YYEKEE (reference sequence). CDR3 length equals 14 residues. The CDR3 is CASSLEYWGYEQYF. The CDR3, as DNA: TGTGCCAGCAGCTTGGAATATTGGGGATACGAGCAGTACTTC.

This clonotype was observed at least ten times. The J gene is TRBJ1-6, the V gene TRBV7-2; D gene uncertain. Trimming took off 2 bases at V and 13 bases at J, with 12 bases between the two ends. This CDR3 has 13 residues. Germline V gives CDR1 SGHTA, CDR2 FQGNSA. Here the CDR3 reads CASSLSALGPLHF. In DNA, the CDR3 is TGTGCCAGCAGCTTATCCGCCCTAGGGCCCCTCCACTTT.

This clonotype has at least ten counts. This rearrangement joins TRBV6-6 to TRBJ2-2; D is uncertain. There are 12 residues in the CDR3. Germline V gives CDR1 MNHNY, CDR2 SVGAGI (reference sequence). The V end was cut by 6 bases, the J end by 7 bases, with 9 bases between. The CDR3 reads CASRGTVGELFF. The CDR3 DNA is TGTGCCAGCAGGGGAACGGTCGGGGAGCTGTTTTTT.

There are a few counts of this clonotype. CDR3 region: CASSPGTSGVYEQYF. CDR3 DNA: TGTGCCAGCAGCCCCGGGACTAGCGGGGTCTACGAGCAGTACTTC. The chain uses TRBV7-6 and TRBJ2-7; TRBD2 agrees at 13 bases. The germline V gene encodes CDR1 SGHVS and CDR2 FNYEAQ. J was trimmed by 3 bases and V by 5 bases; bases with no gene match: 4. The CDR3 runs 15 residues.

In its sample, this clonotype was seen many times. The V call is TRBV18, the J call TRBJ1-1; D is perhaps TRBD1 (6 bases). V dropped 3 bases and J dropped 5 bases, with 16 bases sitting between them. This CDR3 comprises 15 residues. The germline gives CDR1 KGHSH, CDR2 LQKENI. DNA of the CDR3: TGTGCCAGCTCACCGCGACAGGCCGGGGGGACTGAAGCTTTCTTT. It is translated as CASSPRQAGGTEAFF.

At least ten counts were recorded for this clonotype. This chain links TRBV9 with TRBJ2-3; 9 bases fit TRBD2. Germline V gene lookup returns CDR1 SGDLS and CDR2 YYNGEE. Unmatched junction bases numbered 10, after V lost 2 bases and J lost 0 bases. The length of the CDR3 is 18 residues. CDR3 protein: CASSVEPTTSGSTDTQYF. CDR3 DNA: TGTGCCAGCAGCGTTGAACCAACGACTAGCGGCAGCACAGATACGCAGTATTTT.

This clonotype came up many times. The genes are TRBV20-1 and TRBJ1-5; maybe TRBD1 (5 bases). V dropped 4 bases and J dropped 0 bases, with 19 bases sitting between them. Germline CDR1 reads DFQATT; CDR2 reads SNEGSKA (reference sequence). The CDR3 loop spans 17 amino acids. CDR3 DNA sequence: TGCAGTGCTATTTTATTCAGGGAGGGTCCTAGCAATCAGCCCCAGCATTTT. It encodes CSAILFREGPSNQPQHF.

This clonotype was recorded many times. The chain combines TRBV12-3 or TRBV12-4 with TRBJ2-6; D remains ambiguous. There are 14 residues in the CDR3. V was shortened by 6 bases and J by 4 bases, with 10 bases between the two germline ends. The DNA of the CDR3 is TGTGCCAGCAGCAACCTTGTCGGGGCCAACGTCCTGACTTTC. Residues: CASSNLVGANVLTF.

V gene TRBV6-1 combines with J gene TRBJ2-3, with 7 positions matching TRBD1. The CDR3 loop spans 16 amino acids. Germline V gene data show CDR1 as MNHNS and CDR2 as SASEGT. Trimming cost V 2 bases and J 0 bases; bases outside gene matches: 5. The CDR3 DNA reads TGTGCCAGCAGTGAAACCGGGACAGCTAGCACAGATACGCAGTATTTT. It yields the protein CASSETGTASTDTQYF.

This clonotype was recorded many times. The chain couples TRBV6-5 to TRBJ2-1; 10 positions agree with TRBD2. The CDR3 has 16 residues. V was pared by 6 bases and J by 3 bases, with 8 bases of the junction left unmatched. Germline loops: CDR1 MNHEY, CDR2 SVGAGI. The chain's CDR3 is CASSALAGEGYNEQFF. DNA of the CDR3: TGTGCCAGCAGCGCCCTAGCGGGGGAGGGCTACAATGAGCAGTTCTTC.

This clonotype was counted at least ten times. The chain has TRBV5-1 and TRBJ2-7, with TRBD2 matching 7 bases. This CDR3 contains 14 residues. CDR1 and CDR2 from the germline V gene are SGHRS and YFSETQ. The ends lost 4 bases at V and 7 bases at J; junction bases unmatched: 11. CDR3 sequence (DNA): TGCGCCAGCAGCCTGGGAGGCGGGAGTAGAGAGCAGTACTTC. It codes for CASSLGGGSREQYF. Full variable domain (rest looked up from reference TRBV5-1 and TRBJ2-7): KAGVTQTPRYLIKTRGQQVTLSCSPISGHRSVSWYQQTPGQGLQFLFEYFSETQRNKGNFPGRFSGRQFSNSRSEMNVSTLELGDSALYLCASSLGGGSREQYFGPGTRLTVT.

This clonotype was found many times. This sequence joins TRBV10-3 and TRBJ1-2, with D possibly being TRBD1 (5 bases). CDR3 length: 12 residues. V was trimmed by 4 bases and J by 2 bases, leaving 5 bases between them. Germline V gene sequence: CDR1 ENHRY, CDR2 SYGVKD. In nucleotides, the CDR3 is TGTGCCATCAGTGGACAGAACTATGGCTACACCTTC. Translated: CAISGQNYGYTF.

Ten or more counts support this clonotype. The chain carries TRBV5-1 and TRBJ2-5, with TRBD1 identical over 11 bases. The germline V gene encodes CDR1 SGHRS and CDR2 YFSETQ. The CDR3 has 15 amino acids. V shed 5 bases and J 5 bases; nucleotides not matched to a gene: 8. The CDR3 here is CASSSSGTGGETQYF. The CDR3 coding sequence is TGCGCCAGCAGTTCTTCCGGGACAGGGGGGGAGACCCAGTACTTC.

This clonotype was seen at least ten times. This rearrangement joins TRBV2 to TRBJ2-3; D is undetermined. Trimming pared 4 bases from V and 4 bases from J, leaving 3 bases between. The CDR3 sequence is 11 residues long. CDR1 and CDR2 (germline): SNHLY, FYNNEI. For the CDR3, the DNA is TGTGCCAGCAGTGTCCCAGATACGCAGTATTTT. Encoded protein: CASSVPDTQYF.

By frequency in the sample, this clonotype is medium-sized (0.01 to 0.1%). V usage is TRBV6-5 and J usage is TRBJ2-5; perhaps D is TRBD1 or TRBD2 (5 bases each). V lost 5 bases and J 6 bases, leaving 16 bases between the germline ends. This CDR3 spans 14 amino acids. CDR1 is MNHEY, CDR2 SVGAGI, per germline. CDR3 in DNA: TGTGCCAGCAGTAGGGACCAACTCCCGAAGACCCAGTACTTC. It codes for CASSRDQLPKTQYF.

This clonotype was observed at least ten times. The V gene is TRBV10-3, the J gene TRBJ1-1; D might be TRBD1 (6 bases). Germline V gene lookup returns CDR1 ENHRY and CDR2 SYGVKD. The CDR3 is 14 residues long. The ends were cut back, 0 bases at V and 10 bases at J, with 15 bases in the middle. CDR3 DNA sequence: TGTGCCATCAGTGAGTCAACCACAGAGGGGGTAGCTTTCTTT. Its translation: CAISESTTEGVAFF.

This clonotype is categorized as medium-sized. This chain connects TRBV24-1 to TRBJ2-5, with 7 positions matching TRBD1. Looked up from germline, CDR1 is KGHDR and CDR2 is SFDVKD. V was clipped by 3 bases and J by 5 bases; unmatched bases: 5. The CDR3 contains 14 residues. CDR3 bases: TGTGCCACCAGTGATCCTGACAGGGATGAGACCCAGTACTTC. This codes for CATSDPDRDETQYF.

The table lists this clonotype with many counts. The gene calls are TRBV11-2 and TRBJ1-1, with 7 bases identical to TRBD1. This CDR3 region has 17 residues. Germline lookup yields CDR1 SGHAT and CDR2 FQNNGV. The junction had 13 bases not matched to a gene; V was cut back by 0 bases and J by 6 bases. The CDR3 spells CASSLDLGQASRAEAFF. CDR3 nucleotide sequence: TGTGCCAGCAGCTTAGATCTAGGACAGGCCTCGAGGGCTGAAGCTTTCTTT.

This clonotype was seen many times. The chain recombines TRBV20-1 with TRBJ2-3, with D uncertain. Trimming removed 6 bases at V and 1 base at J, with 8 bases between. CDR1 and CDR2 from the germline V gene are DFQATT and SNEGSKA (reference sequence). The CDR3 length is 12 residues. The CDR3, as DNA: TGCAGTGCGGTTGACGGCACAGATACGCAGTATTTT. Its translation: CSAVDGTDTQYF.

This clonotype was counted ten times or more. The chain couples TRBV6-5 to TRBJ2-2; 9 bases line up with TRBD2. CDR1 and CDR2 from the germline V gene are MNHEY and SVGAGI. J lost 6 bases, V lost 6 bases, and 5 bases had no gene match. The CDR3 length is 14 residues. The CDR3 region has the DNA TGTGCCAGCAGCGACAGCGGGAGGCCCGGGGAGCTGTTTTTT. Translated: CASSDSGRPGELFF.

Concerning this clonotype itself: This clone may be a read error of a much larger clone one base away. The chain links TRBV5-1 to TRBJ2-5, with unresolved D. Germline V gene sequence: CDR1 SGHRS, CDR2 YFSETQ. V was shortened by 6 bases and J by 4 bases, with 19 bases between the two germline ends. The CDR3 sequence is 15 residues long. CDR3 sequence: CASTPSRATIETQYF. The CDR3 DNA reads TGCGCCAGCACCCCAAGCCGGGCCACCATAGAGACCCAGTACTTC.

This clonotype was detected ten times or more. The chain recombines TRBV5-6 with TRBJ1-6, with D maybe TRBD1 (6 bases). Per the germline V gene, CDR1 is SGHDT and CDR2 is YYEEEE. This CDR3 comprises 13 residues. Trimming stripped 4 bases from V and 10 bases from J, with 12 bases between. The DNA for the CDR3 is TGTGCCAGCAGCCAAGGACAGTCCTCACCCCTCCACTTT. Translation gives CASSQGQSSPLHF.

This clonotype was seen repeatedly, ten times or more. The chain joins TRBV20-1 to TRBJ1-5; 8 bases align to TRBD1. Germline CDR1 is DFQATT and CDR2 is SNEGSKA (reference sequence). This CDR3 is built from 15 residues. V lost 7 bases to trimming and J lost 4 bases; unmatched junction nucleotides: 12. As DNA, the CDR3 is TGCAGTGGGCTTCCCGGACAGGGATGGAATCAGCCCCAGCATTTT. Encoded protein: CSGLPGQGWNQPQHF.